Sequencing of this T cell receptor beta chain was carried out in a study of control samples from healthy donors and cancer patients. Germline V lookup: CDR1 MNHEY, CDR2 SVGAGI. V gave up 4 bases and J gave up 3 bases; unmatched junction bases: 3. The CDR3 has 16 amino acids. TCRdb's copy holds only in-frame clones and misses some; the assay was immunoSEQ multiplex PCR. The sample holds some 130,000 clones, 75% to 95% seen once. The sequenced sample was blood. The V gene is TRBV6-5, the J gene TRBJ2-6; 10 bases map to TRBD1. This TCR was recovered from a man between 35 and 55 years old in good health. The CDR3 DNA sequence: TGTGCCAGCAGTTCCGGGACAGGGGATGGGGCCAACGTCCTGACTTTC. It specifies CASSSGTGDGANVLTF.